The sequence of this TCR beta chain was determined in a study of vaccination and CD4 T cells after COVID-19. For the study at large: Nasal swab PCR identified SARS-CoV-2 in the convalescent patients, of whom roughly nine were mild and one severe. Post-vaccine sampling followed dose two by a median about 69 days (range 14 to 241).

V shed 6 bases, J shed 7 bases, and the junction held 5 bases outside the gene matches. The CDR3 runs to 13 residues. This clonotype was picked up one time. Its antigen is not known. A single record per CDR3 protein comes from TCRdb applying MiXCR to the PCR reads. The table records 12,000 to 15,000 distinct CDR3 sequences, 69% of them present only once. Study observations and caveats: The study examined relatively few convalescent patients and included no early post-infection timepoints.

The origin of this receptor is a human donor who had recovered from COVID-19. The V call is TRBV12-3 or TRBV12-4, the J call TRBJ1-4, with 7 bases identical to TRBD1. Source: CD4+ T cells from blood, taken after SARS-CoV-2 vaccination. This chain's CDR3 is CASRPYRGEKLFF. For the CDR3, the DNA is TGTGCCAGCAGACCATACAGGGGTGAAAAACTGTTTTTT.